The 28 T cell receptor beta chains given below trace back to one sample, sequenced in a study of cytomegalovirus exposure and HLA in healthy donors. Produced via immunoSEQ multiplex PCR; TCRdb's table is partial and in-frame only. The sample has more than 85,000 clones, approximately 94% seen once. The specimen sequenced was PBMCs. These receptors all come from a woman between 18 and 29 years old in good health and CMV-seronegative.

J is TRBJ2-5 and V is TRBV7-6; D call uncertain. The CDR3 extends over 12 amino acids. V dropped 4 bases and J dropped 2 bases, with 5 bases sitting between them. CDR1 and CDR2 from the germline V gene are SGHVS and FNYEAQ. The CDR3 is CASSSRQETQYF. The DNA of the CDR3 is TGTGCCAGCAGCTCCAGACAAGAGACCCAGTACTTC.

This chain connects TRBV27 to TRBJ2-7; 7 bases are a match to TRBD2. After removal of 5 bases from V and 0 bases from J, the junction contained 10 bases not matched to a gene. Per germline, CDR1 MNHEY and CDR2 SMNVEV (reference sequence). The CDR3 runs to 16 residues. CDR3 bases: TGTGCCAGCAGTCCTTGGGGGGGACCGAGCTCCTACGAGCAGTACTTC. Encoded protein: CASSPWGGPSSYEQYF.

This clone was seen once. The CDR3 sequence: CASIRTSGASSYNEQFF. DNA of the CDR3: TGTGCCAGCATCCGGACTAGCGGGGCTAGCTCCTACAATGAGCAGTTCTTC. The genes are TRBV5-6 and TRBJ2-1; TRBD2 matches 12 bases. The germline V gene encodes CDR1 SGHDT and CDR2 YYEEEE. CDR3 length equals 17 residues. The V segment lost 6 bases and the J segment 0 bases; nucleotides outside the gene matches: 7. The full variable domain, with the rest looked up from reference TRBV5-6 and TRBJ2-1, is DAGVTQSPTHLIKTRGQQVTLRCSPKSGHDTVSWYQQALGQGPQFIFQYYEEEERQRGNFPDRFSGHQFPNYSSELNVNALLLGDSALYLCASIRTSGASSYNEQFFGPGTRLTVL.

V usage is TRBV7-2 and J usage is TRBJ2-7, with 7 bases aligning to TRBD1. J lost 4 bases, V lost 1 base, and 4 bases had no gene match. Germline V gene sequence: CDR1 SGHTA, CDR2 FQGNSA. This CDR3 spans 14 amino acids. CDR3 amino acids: CASSLDNRGYEQYF. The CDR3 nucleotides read TGTGCCAGCAGCTTAGATAACAGGGGATACGAGCAGTACTTC.

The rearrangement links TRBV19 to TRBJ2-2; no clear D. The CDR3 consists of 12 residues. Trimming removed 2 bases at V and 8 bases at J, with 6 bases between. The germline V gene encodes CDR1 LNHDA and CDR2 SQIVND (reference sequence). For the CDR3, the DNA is TGTGCCAGTAGTATACGTTCGGGGGAGCTGTTTTTT. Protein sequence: CASSIRSGELFF.

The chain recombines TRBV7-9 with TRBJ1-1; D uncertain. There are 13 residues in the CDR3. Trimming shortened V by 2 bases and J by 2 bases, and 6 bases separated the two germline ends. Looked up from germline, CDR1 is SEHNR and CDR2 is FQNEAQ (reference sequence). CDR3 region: CASSLSHNTEAFF. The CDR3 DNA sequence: TGTGCCAGCAGCTTATCACACAACACTGAAGCTTTCTTT. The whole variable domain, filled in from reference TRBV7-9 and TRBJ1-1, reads DTGVSQNPRHKITKRGQNVTFRCDPISEHNRLYWYRQTLGQGPEFLTYFQNEAQLEKSRLLSDRFSAERPKGSFSTLEIQRTEQGDSAMYLCASSLSHNTEAFFGQGTRLTVV.

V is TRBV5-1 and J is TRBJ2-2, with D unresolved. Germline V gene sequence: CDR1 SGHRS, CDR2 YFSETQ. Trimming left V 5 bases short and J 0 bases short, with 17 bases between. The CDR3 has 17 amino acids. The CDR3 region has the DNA TGCGCCAGCAGGGGCATGATCACCCAGTCGAACACCGGGGAGCTGTTTTTT. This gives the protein CASRGMITQSNTGELFF.

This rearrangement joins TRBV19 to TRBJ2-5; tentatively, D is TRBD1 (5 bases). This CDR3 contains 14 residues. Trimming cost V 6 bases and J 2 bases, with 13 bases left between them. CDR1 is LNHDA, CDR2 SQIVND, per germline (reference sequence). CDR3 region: CASRAWAGQETQYF. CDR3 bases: TGTGCCAGTAGAGCCTGGGCAGGGCAAGAGACCCAGTACTTC.

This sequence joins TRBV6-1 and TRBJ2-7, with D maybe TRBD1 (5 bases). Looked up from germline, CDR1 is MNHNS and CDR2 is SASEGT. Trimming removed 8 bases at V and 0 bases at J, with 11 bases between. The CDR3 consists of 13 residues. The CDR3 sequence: CASLRQSSYEQYF. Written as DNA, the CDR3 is TGTGCCAGCCTTAGACAGTCCTCCTACGAGCAGTACTTC.

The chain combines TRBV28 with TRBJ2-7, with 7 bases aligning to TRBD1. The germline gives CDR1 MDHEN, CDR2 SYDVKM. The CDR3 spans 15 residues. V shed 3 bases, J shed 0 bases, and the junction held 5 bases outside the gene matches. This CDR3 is CASSFGQALSYEQYF. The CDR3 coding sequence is TGTGCCAGCAGTTTCGGACAGGCGCTCTCCTACGAGCAGTACTTC.

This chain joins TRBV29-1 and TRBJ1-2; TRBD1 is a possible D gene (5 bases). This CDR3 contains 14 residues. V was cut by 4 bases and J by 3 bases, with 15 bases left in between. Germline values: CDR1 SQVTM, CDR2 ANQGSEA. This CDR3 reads CSVGRVGADYGYTF. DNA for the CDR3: TGCAGCGTTGGGCGCGTAGGGGCTGACTATGGCTACACCTTC.

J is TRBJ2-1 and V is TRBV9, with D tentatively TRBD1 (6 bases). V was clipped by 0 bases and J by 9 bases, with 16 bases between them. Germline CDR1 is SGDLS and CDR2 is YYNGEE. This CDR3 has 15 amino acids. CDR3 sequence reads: CASSVAGTLLGEQFF. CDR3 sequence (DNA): TGTGCCAGCAGCGTAGCTGGGACACTCCTCGGTGAGCAGTTCTTC.

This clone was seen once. In nucleotides, the CDR3 is TGTGCCAGCAGCTTAGGTAATAGCAATCAGCCCCAGCATTTT. The encoded protein is CASSLGNSNQPQHF. The chain is built from TRBV7-8 and TRBJ1-5; D unresolved. The CDR3 spans 14 residues. Germline V gene data show CDR1 as SGHVS and CDR2 as FQNEAQ. With 1 base removed from V and 0 bases from J, the gap between germline ends came to 4 bases.

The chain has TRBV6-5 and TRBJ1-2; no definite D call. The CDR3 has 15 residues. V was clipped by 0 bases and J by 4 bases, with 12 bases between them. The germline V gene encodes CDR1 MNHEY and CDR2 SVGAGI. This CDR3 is CASSYSENAVYGYTF. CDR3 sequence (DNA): TGTGCCAGCAGTTACTCGGAGAACGCCGTCTATGGCTACACCTTC.

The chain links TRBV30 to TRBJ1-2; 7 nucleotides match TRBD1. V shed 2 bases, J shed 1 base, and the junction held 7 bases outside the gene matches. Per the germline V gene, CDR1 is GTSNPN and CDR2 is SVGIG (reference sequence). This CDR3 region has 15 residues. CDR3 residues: CAWSPQDRNNYGYTF. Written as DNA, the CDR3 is TGTGCCTGGAGTCCCCAGGACAGGAATAACTATGGCTACACCTTC.

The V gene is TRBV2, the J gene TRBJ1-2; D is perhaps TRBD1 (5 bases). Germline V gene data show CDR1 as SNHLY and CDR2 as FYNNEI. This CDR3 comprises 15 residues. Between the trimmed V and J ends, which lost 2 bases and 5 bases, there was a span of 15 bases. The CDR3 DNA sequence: TGTGCCAGCAGTGAATCACCAGGGAAACTGTATGGCTACACCTTC. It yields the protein CASSESPGKLYGYTF. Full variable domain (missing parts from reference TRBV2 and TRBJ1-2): EPEVTQTPSHQVTQMGQEVILRCVPISNHLYFYWYRQILGQKVEFLVSFYNNEISEKSEIFDDQFSVERPDGSNFTLKIRSTKLEDSAMYFCASSESPGKLYGYTFGSGTRLTVV.

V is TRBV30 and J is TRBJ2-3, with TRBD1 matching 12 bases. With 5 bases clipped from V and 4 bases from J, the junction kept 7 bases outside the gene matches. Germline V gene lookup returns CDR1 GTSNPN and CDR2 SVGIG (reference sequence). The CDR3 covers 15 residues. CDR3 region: CAWCGDRGRSDTQYF. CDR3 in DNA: TGTGCCTGGTGCGGGGACAGGGGGCGTTCAGATACGCAGTATTTT.

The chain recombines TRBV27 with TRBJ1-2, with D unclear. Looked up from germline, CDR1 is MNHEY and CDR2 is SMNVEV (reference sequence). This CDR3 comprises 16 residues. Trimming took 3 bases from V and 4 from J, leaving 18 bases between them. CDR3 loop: CASSFGQAYSIYGYTF. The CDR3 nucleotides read TGTGCCAGCAGTTTTGGGCAGGCTTATTCCATCTATGGCTACACCTTC.

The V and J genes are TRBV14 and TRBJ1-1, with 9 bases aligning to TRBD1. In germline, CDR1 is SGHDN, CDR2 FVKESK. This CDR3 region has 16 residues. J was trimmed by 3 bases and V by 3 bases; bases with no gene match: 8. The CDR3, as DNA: TGTGCCAGCAGCCATTGGGACAGGGCCGCCGACACTGAAGCTTTCTTT. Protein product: CASSHWDRAADTEAFF. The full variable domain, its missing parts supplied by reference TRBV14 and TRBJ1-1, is EAGVTQFPSHSVIEKGQTVTLRCDPISGHDNLYWYRRVMGKEIKFLLHFVKESKQDESGMPNNRFLAERTGGTYSTLKVQPAELEDSGVYFCASSHWDRAADTEAFFGQGTRLTVV.

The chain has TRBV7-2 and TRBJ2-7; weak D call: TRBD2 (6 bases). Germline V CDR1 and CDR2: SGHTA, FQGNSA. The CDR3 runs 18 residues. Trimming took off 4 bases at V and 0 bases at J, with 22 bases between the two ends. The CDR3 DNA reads TGTGCCAGCAGCTCACCTACGTTGGGGGGTCTTGGCTCCTACGAGCAGTACTTC. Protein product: CASSSPTLGGLGSYEQYF.

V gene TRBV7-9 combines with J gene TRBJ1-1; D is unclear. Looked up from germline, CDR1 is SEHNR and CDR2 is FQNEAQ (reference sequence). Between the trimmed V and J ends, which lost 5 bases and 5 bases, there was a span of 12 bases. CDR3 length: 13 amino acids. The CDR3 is CASSLGATTEAFF. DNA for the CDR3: TGTGCCAGCAGCCTCGGAGCGACTACTGAAGCTTTCTTT.

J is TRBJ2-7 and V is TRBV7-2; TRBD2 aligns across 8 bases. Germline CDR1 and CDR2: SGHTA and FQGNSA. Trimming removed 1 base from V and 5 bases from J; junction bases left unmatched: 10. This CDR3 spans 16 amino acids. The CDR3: CASSLGTGGGFHEQYF. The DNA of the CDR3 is TGTGCCAGCAGCTTAGGGACGGGAGGGGGTTTCCACGAGCAGTACTTC.

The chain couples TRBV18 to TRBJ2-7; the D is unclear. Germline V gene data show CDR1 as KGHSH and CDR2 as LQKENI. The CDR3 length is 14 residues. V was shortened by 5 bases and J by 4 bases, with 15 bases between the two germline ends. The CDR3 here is CASSSQGELYEQYF. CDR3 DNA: TGTGCCAGCTCATCGCAAGGAGAACTGTACGAGCAGTACTTC.

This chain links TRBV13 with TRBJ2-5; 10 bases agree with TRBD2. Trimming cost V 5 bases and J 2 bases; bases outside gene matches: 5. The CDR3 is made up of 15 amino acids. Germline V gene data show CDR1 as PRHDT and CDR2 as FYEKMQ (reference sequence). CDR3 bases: TGTGCCAGCAGCCAAGGACTAGCGGCTCAAGAGACCCAGTACTTC. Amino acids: CASSQGLAAQETQYF. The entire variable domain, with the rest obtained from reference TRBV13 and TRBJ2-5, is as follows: AAGVIQSPRHLIKEKRETATLKCYPIPRHDTVYWYQQGPGQDPQFLISFYEKMQSDKGSIPDRFSAQQFSDYHSELNMSSLELGDSALYFCASSQGLAAQETQYFGPGTRLLVL.

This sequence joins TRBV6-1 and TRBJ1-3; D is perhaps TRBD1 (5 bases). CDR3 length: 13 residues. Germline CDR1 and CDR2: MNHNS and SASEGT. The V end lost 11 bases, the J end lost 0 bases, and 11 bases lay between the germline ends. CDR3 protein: CAVQGSSGNTIYF. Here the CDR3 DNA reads TGTGCCGTTCAGGGCAGCTCTGGAAACACCATATATTTT.

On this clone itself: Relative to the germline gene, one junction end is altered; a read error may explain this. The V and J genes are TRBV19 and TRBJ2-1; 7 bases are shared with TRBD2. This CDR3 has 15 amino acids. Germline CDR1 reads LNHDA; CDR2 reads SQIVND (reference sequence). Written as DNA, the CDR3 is TGTGCCAGTACCCCTAGCGGTAGCTCCTACAATGAACAGTTCTTC. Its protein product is CASTPSGSSYNEQFF.

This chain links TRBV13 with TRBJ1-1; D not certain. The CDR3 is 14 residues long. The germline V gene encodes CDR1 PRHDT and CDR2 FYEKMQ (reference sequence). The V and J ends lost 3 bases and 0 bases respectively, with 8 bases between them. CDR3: CASSFWALNTEAFF. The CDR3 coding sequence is TGTGCCAGCAGCTTTTGGGCGTTGAACACTGAAGCTTTCTTT.

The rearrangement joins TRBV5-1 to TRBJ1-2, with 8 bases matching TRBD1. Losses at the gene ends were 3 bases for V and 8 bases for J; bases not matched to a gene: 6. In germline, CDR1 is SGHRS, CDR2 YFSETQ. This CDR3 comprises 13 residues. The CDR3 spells CASSSTGGLGYTF. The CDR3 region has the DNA TGCGCCAGCAGCTCTACAGGGGGTCTAGGCTACACCTTC. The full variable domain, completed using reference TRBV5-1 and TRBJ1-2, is KAGVTQTPRYLIKTRGQQVTLSCSPISGHRSVSWYQQTPGQGLQFLFEYFSETQRNKGNFPGRFSGRQFSNSRSEMNVSTLELGDSALYLCASSSTGGLGYTFGSGTRLTVV.